One and the same sample provided the 31 T cell receptor beta chains below, sequenced in a study of CD8 T cells in ankylosing spondylitis. General observations from the study: For ankylosing spondylitis blood, a TCR beta motif of seven to nine highly homologous variants appeared characteristic.

TCRdb analysed the 5' RACE reads with MiXCR anew, one entry per CDR3 protein. The sample yields fewer than 750,000 distinct CDR3 sequences, under 20% seen once. Their target antigens are unknown. Material for sequencing was blood, either unsorted or a sorted T cell fraction (not recorded which). The receptor source for this set is a male donor with ankylosing spondylitis.

CDR3 region: CSARDRETTGELFF. The CDR3 region has the DNA TGCAGTGCTAGAGATCGAGAAACCACCGGGGAGCTGTTTTTT. V and J are TRBV20-1 and TRBJ2-2; D is unresolved. The CDR3 is made up of 14 amino acids. Germline values: CDR1 DFQATT, CDR2 SNEGSKA (reference sequence). Trimming left V 0 bases short and J 4 bases short, with 9 bases between.

The chain joins TRBV12-3 or TRBV12-4 to TRBJ1-2; TRBD1 aligns across 11 bases. The J segment lost 3 bases and the V segment lost 4 bases, leaving 7 bases of the junction unmatched. The CDR3 spans 16 residues. The CDR3 loop reads CASSSYPGQGDYGYTF. The CDR3 nucleotides are TGTGCCAGCAGTTCATACCCGGGACAGGGGGACTATGGCTACACCTTC.

This clonotype was seen a few times. The CDR3 coding sequence is TGTGCCTGGAGTTGGAGTGGGGGGAGTGAGCAGTTCTTC. Translating it yields CAWSWSGGSEQFF. This chain connects TRBV30 to TRBJ2-1; D is perhaps TRBD2 (6 bases). This CDR3 region has 13 residues. V was trimmed by 2 bases and J by 9 bases, leaving 14 bases between them. Germline loops: CDR1 GTSNPN, CDR2 SVGIG (reference sequence).

This clonotype was counted only a few times. The chain has TRBV20-1 and TRBJ1-4, with no clear D. This CDR3 comprises 11 residues. V was clipped by 6 bases and J by 8 bases, with 10 bases between them. Germline V gene lookup returns CDR1 DFQATT and CDR2 SNEGSKA (reference sequence). The CDR3 is CSAPAEEKLFF. In DNA form, the CDR3 reads TGCAGTGCCCCGGCCGAGGAAAAACTGTTTTTT.

V is TRBV9 and J is TRBJ2-6, with 9 bases that match TRBD1. Germline CDR1 SGDLS, CDR2 YYNGEE. Trimming removed 0 bases from V and 1 base from J; junction bases left unmatched: 5. The CDR3 extends over 18 amino acids. CDR3 DNA sequence: TGTGCCAGCAGCGTAGTAGGGACAGGGCCGTCTGGGGCCAACGTCCTGACTTTC. Translating it yields CASSVVGTGPSGANVLTF.

The chain employs TRBV9 and TRBJ2-2, with D perhaps given as TRBD1 or TRBD2 (5 bases each). CDR3 size: 15 residues. V was cut by 5 bases and J by 7 bases, with 18 bases left in between. From germline, CDR1 is SGDLS and CDR2 YYNGEE. DNA for the CDR3: TGTGCCAGCAGTGGGACGGGCTCCTTCGGCGGGGAGCTGTTTTTT. Amino acids: CASSGTGSFGGELFF.

The V and J genes are TRBV11-2 and TRBJ2-5; 7 nucleotides line up with TRBD1. The trim removed 3 bases at V and 5 bases at J, leaving 6 bases unmatched. Germline assignment: CDR1 SGHAT and CDR2 FQNNGV. This CDR3 is 14 amino acids long. As DNA, the CDR3 is TGTGCCAGCAGCTTTAGGGGGCCACCCGAGACCCAGTACTTC. This gives the protein CASSFRGPPETQYF.

The J gene is TRBJ2-3, the V gene TRBV11-2, with 13 positions matching TRBD2. Looked up from germline, CDR1 is SGHAT and CDR2 is FQNNGV. This CDR3 has 17 residues. V lost 1 base, J lost 0 bases, and 1 base stayed unmatched. Here the CDR3 reads CASSLGTSGGSTDTQYF. CDR3 DNA sequence: TGTGCCAGCAGCTTAGGGACTAGCGGGGGAAGCACAGATACGCAGTATTTT.

This clonotype was recorded a few times. The chain recombines TRBV7-2 with TRBJ2-7; 10 nucleotides align to TRBD2. The germline V gene encodes CDR1 SGHTA and CDR2 FQGNSA. V lost 5 bases, J lost 5 bases, and 6 bases stayed unmatched. The CDR3 runs 14 residues. The CDR3 nucleotides are TGTGCCAGCAGCCCTAGCGGGAGCATTCACGAGCAGTACTTC. Its protein is CASSPSGSIHEQYF.

The chain combines TRBV20-1 with TRBJ1-4; tentative D call: TRBD1 (6 bases). Trimming pared 5 bases from V and 8 bases from J, leaving 15 bases between. The germline CDR1 and CDR2 sequences are DFQATT and SNEGSKA (reference sequence). The CDR3 has 13 residues. For the CDR3, the DNA is TGCAGTGCTGCCTCCGGGGGGCCGGAAAAACTGTTTTTT. The encoded protein is CSAASGGPEKLFF.

The chain uses TRBV7-9 and TRBJ2-7; the match to TRBD1 covers 8 bases. The CDR3 length is 15 residues. The junction had 12 bases not matched to a gene; V was cut back by 5 bases and J by 6 bases. The germline V gene encodes CDR1 SEHNR and CDR2 FQNEAQ (reference sequence). This CDR3 reads CASSLRTGTPSEQYF. The CDR3, as DNA: TGTGCCAGCAGCCTCAGGACAGGGACCCCGTCCGAGCAGTACTTC.

The genes are TRBV20-1 and TRBJ2-2, with TRBD2 matching over 8 bases. The CDR3 is 13 residues long. Germline trimming cut 5 bases from V and 7 bases from J; bases unmatched to any gene: 6. Germline V lookup: CDR1 DFQATT, CDR2 SNEGSKA (reference sequence). For the CDR3, the DNA is TGCAGTGCTCGTAGCGGGAAAGGCGGGGAGCTGTTTTTT. Translation gives CSARSGKGGELFF.

This clonotype was counted between two and nine times. This chain links TRBV5-6 with TRBJ2-7, with D tentatively TRBD2 (6 bases). The CDR3 is 15 amino acids. V lost 4 bases and J 5 bases, leaving 19 bases between the germline ends. Germline CDR1 and CDR2: SGHDT and YYEEEE. For the CDR3, the DNA is TGTGCCAGCAGCCCGGGACTCCGCGAGGGAAACGAGCAGTACTTC. It yields the protein CASSPGLREGNEQYF.

This clonotype was detected many times. V usage is TRBV20-1 and J usage is TRBJ2-3; 7 bases map to TRBD2. V shed 4 bases and J 3 bases; nucleotides not matched to a gene: 10. The germline CDR1 and CDR2 sequences are DFQATT and SNEGSKA (reference sequence). The CDR3 extends over 15 amino acids. DNA of the CDR3: TGCAGTGCTATCCAGGTAGCGGGTTATACAGATACGCAGTATTTT. It codes for CSAIQVAGYTDTQYF.

Only a few counts were recorded for this clonotype. The CDR3 spells CASSRGTHYTDTQYF. For the CDR3, the DNA is TGTGCCAGCAGCCGGGGGACTCACTACACAGATACGCAGTATTTT. The chain recombines TRBV7-3 with TRBJ2-3; D is perhaps TRBD2 (6 bases). Germline CDR1 reads SGHTA; CDR2 reads FQGTGA. With 5 bases removed from V and 2 bases from J, the gap between germline ends came to 14 bases. This CDR3 comprises 15 residues.

This clonotype appeared many times. DNA for the CDR3: TGTGCCACCAGCTCCGACCGGGACGCCTCCTATTTAAATGAGCAGTTCTTC. Amino acid sequence: CATSSDRDASYLNEQFF. The chain carries TRBV15 and TRBJ2-1; D possibly matches TRBD1 or TRBD2 (5 bases each). The CDR3 length is 17 residues. Germline V gene sequence: CDR1 LNHNV, CDR2 YYDKDF (reference sequence). The germline V and J ends were trimmed by 5 bases and 7 bases, with 24 bases remaining between them.

This clonotype has a handful of counts. CDR3: CSVEEQGGEKLFF. CDR3 nucleotides: TGCAGCGTTGAAGAACAGGGCGGTGAAAAACTGTTTTTT. The gene calls are TRBV29-1 and TRBJ1-4, with a possible D match to TRBD1 (6 bases). The V gene's germline CDR1 is SQVTM and CDR2 ANQGSEA. The CDR3 runs 13 residues. V shed 0 bases and J shed 7 bases, with 9 bases lying between them.

This clonotype was detected a few times. The chain links TRBV11-3 to TRBJ2-7; no clear D gene. The germline CDR1 and CDR2 sequences are SGHNT and YENEEA. There are 12 residues in the CDR3. V lost 5 bases and J lost 4, with 9 bases in between. CDR3 loop: CASSADKYEQYF. In DNA form, the CDR3 reads TGTGCCAGCAGCGCGGATAAGTACGAGCAGTACTTC.

The chain uses TRBV27 and TRBJ2-7, with D possibly TRBD2 on 7 matching bases. CDR1 and CDR2 from the germline V gene are MNHEY and SMNVEV (reference sequence). Between the trimmed V and J ends, which lost 3 bases and 7 bases, there was a span of 16 bases. The CDR3 contains 14 residues. The CDR3, as DNA: TGTGCCAGCAGTTTTGGGGGGGCGCCGGGGGAGCAGTACTTC. Protein product: CASSFGGAPGEQYF.

This clonotype was recorded at least ten times. The rearrangement joins TRBV7-2 to TRBJ2-2, with D maybe TRBD2 (7 bases). The V end lost 5 bases, the J end lost 6 bases, and 22 bases lay between the germline ends. Germline V CDR1 and CDR2: SGHTA, FQGNSA. The CDR3 has 17 amino acids. The CDR3 is CASSPPGGGSLSGELFF. CDR3 nucleotides: TGTGCCAGCAGCCCACCGGGGGGCGGGAGTTTATCCGGGGAGCTGTTTTTT.

This clonotype showed up just a few times. CDR3 residues: CSVTAFGEQYF. For the CDR3, the DNA is TGCAGCGTGACAGCGTTCGGGGAGCAGTACTTC. V usage is TRBV29-1 and J usage is TRBJ2-7; D is possibly TRBD1 (5 bases). Germline values: CDR1 SQVTM, CDR2 ANQGSEA. The CDR3 is 11 residues long. The V end was cut by 6 bases, the J end by 7 bases, with 13 bases between.

This chain links TRBV11-3 with TRBJ2-1, with D perhaps TRBD2 (6 bases). CDR1 and CDR2 (germline): SGHNT, YENEEA. V was trimmed by 4 bases and J by 12 bases, leaving 7 bases between them. There are 10 residues in the CDR3. In DNA, the CDR3 is TGTGCCAGCAGCTCGGGGGTGCAGTTCTTC. Protein product: CASSSGVQFF.

The gene calls are TRBV5-1 and TRBJ2-7; D perhaps matches TRBD2 (6 bases). The V end was cut by 4 bases, the J end by 7 bases, with 12 bases between. Germline V CDR1 and CDR2: SGHRS, YFSETQ. The length of the CDR3 is 12 residues. The CDR3 loop reads CASSRDLTEQYF. CDR3 nucleotide sequence: TGCGCCAGCAGCAGGGACTTGACAGAGCAGTACTTC.

The CDR3 DNA sequence: TGTGCCAGCAGTTCGGAAAGCTCCTACAATGAGCAGTTCTTC. Translating it yields CASSSESSYNEQFF. V gene TRBV27 combines with J gene TRBJ2-1; D unresolved. This CDR3 spans 14 amino acids. Germline CDR1 and CDR2: MNHEY and SMNVEV (reference sequence). The V end was cut by 4 bases, the J end by 0 bases, with 7 bases between.

This clonotype has just a few counts. This chain joins TRBV20-1 and TRBJ1-5, with D hard to call. CDR1 is DFQATT, CDR2 SNEGSKA, per germline (reference sequence). The germline V and J ends were trimmed by 1 base and 7 bases, with 5 bases remaining between them. The CDR3 covers 11 residues. The CDR3, as DNA: TGCAGTGCTAGAGGTACCCAGCCCCAGCATTTT. Translating it yields CSARGTQPQHF.

The V gene is TRBV15, the J gene TRBJ2-2; 12 positions agree with TRBD2. CDR1 is LNHNV and CDR2 is YYDKDF in the germline V gene (reference sequence). With V trimmed by 9 bases and J by 6 bases, 5 bases remained unmatched. This CDR3 comprises 14 residues. The CDR3 DNA reads as TGTGCCACTAGACTAGCGGGAGAAGCCGGGGAGCTGTTTTTT. It encodes CATRLAGEAGELFF. Looking up the rest from reference TRBV15 and TRBJ2-2 gives the full variable domain: DAMVIQNPRYQVTQFGKPVTLSCSQTLNHNVMYWYQQKSSQAPKLLFHYYDKDFNNEADTPDNFQSRRPNTSFCFLDIRSPGLGDTAMYLCATRLAGEAGELFFGEGSRLTVL.

This clonotype has a handful of counts. The gene calls are TRBV27 and TRBJ2-3; 12 bases fit TRBD2. The germline V gene encodes CDR1 MNHEY and CDR2 SMNVEV (reference sequence). J was trimmed by 5 bases and V by 4 bases; bases with no gene match: 7. The CDR3 totals 16 residues. The CDR3 spells CASSWVLAGGQDTQYF. CDR3 in DNA: TGTGCCAGCAGTTGGGTCCTAGCGGGGGGGCAAGATACGCAGTATTTT.

This clonotype was observed many times. The chain employs TRBV6-4 and TRBJ2-1, with D uncertain. Trimming stripped 3 bases from V and 12 bases from J, with 15 bases between. The CDR3 extends over 13 amino acids. Germline CDR1 is MRHNA and CDR2 is SNTAGT. CDR3 in amino acids: CASSEQTASVQFF. The CDR3 bases are TGTGCCAGCAGTGAACAGACCGCTAGTGTGCAGTTCTTC.

This clonotype was seen only a few times. V is TRBV5-1 and J is TRBJ2-1, with TRBD1 as a possible D gene (6 bases). This CDR3 has 14 residues. Germline-derived CDR1 and CDR2 are SGHRS and YFSETQ. Trimming left V 3 bases short and J 2 bases short, with 9 bases between. CDR3 residues: CASSYPGAYNEQFF. The DNA for the CDR3 is TGCGCCAGCAGCTATCCAGGGGCCTACAATGAGCAGTTCTTC.

Only a few counts were recorded for this clonotype. The chain combines TRBV4-3 with TRBJ2-3; D tentatively fits TRBD1 or TRBD2 (6 bases each). CDR3 length: 15 residues. Trimming removed 2 bases at V and 4 bases at J, with 13 bases between. Looked up from germline, CDR1 is LGHNA and CDR2 is YSLEER. The CDR3: CASSQLAGGADTQYF. The CDR3 DNA is TGCGCCAGCAGCCAACTGGCCGGGGGCGCAGATACGCAGTATTTT.

This clonotype is deemed medium-sized. The rearrangement uses TRBV28 and TRBJ2-1, with TRBD2 matching over 11 bases. There are 17 residues in the CDR3. V dropped 1 base and J dropped 5; count of bases not matched to a gene: 7. Germline V gene lookup returns CDR1 MDHEN and CDR2 SYDVKM. The CDR3 bases are TGTGCCAGCAGTTTATCTGGTCTAGCGGGAGGACACAATGAGCAGTTCTTC. Translation gives CASSLSGLAGGHNEQFF.